Listed here are 16 T cell receptor beta chains from one sample, sequenced in a study of blood T cells in healthy people across ages. Using a J-beta primer mix together with a sample-barcoded 5' primer, a second PCR was run for roughly 6 to 12 cycles. Each CDR3 protein is one row after TCRdb ran MiXCR on the 5' RACE reads. The sample has some 1.8 million distinct CDR3 sequences, about two fifths seen once. Sequenced material: blood. The receptors here all came from a human donor in good health.

The CDR3 sequence is CASGLVPYQETQYF. The DNA for the CDR3 is TGTGCTAGTGGTTTGGTACCATACCAAGAGACCCAGTACTTC. The chain couples TRBV12-5 to TRBJ2-5; D uncertain. Germline CDR1 is LGHNT and CDR2 is FRNRAP. The CDR3 loop spans 14 amino acids. The V end lost 0 bases, the J end lost 0 bases, and 5 bases lay between the germline ends.

The chain carries TRBV12-5 and TRBJ1-4, with 7 bases lining up with TRBD1. Germline CDR1 is LGHNT and CDR2 is FRNRAP. The CDR3 consists of 17 residues. V shed 0 bases and J 9 bases; nucleotides not matched to a gene: 13. In DNA, the CDR3 is TGTGCTAGTGGTTTGGTACTCGGACAGGCGGAGGGTAAAAAACTGTTTTTT. Its translation: CASGLVLGQAEGKKLFF.

This clonotype has only a few counts. The genes are TRBV6-1 and TRBJ2-5; no definite D call. The V gene lost 8 bases and the J gene lost 0 bases, with 10 bases spanning the gap. The germline CDR1 and CDR2 sequences are MNHNS and SASEGT. The CDR3 contains 13 residues. In nucleotides, the CDR3 is TGTGCCAGCTTCCATACGTACCAAGAGACCCAGTACTTC. This translates into CASFHTYQETQYF.

CDR3 nucleotide sequence: TGTGCCAGCAGCTTAATATCGGGACCCCTCCACTTT. Protein sequence: CASSLISGPLHF. The chain links TRBV7-9 to TRBJ1-6; D call uncertain. Trimming stripped 2 bases from V and 12 bases from J, with 8 bases between. The CDR3 has 12 residues. CDR1 is SEHNR and CDR2 is FQNEAQ in the germline V gene (reference sequence).

The CDR3 loop is CASSFTGTGGLNEQFF. The CDR3 coding sequence is TGCGCCAGCAGCTTCACCGGGACAGGGGGGCTCAATGAGCAGTTCTTC. This chain links TRBV5-1 with TRBJ2-1; 11 bases are a match to TRBD1. The V and J ends lost 2 bases and 6 bases, in that order; junction bases with no gene match: 7. CDR1 SGHRS and CDR2 YFSETQ come from the germline V gene. This CDR3 comprises 16 residues.

This rearrangement joins TRBV29-1 to TRBJ2-1; a weak D match, TRBD2 (5 bases). V gave up 7 bases and J gave up 4 bases, with 11 bases separating them. This CDR3 has 12 amino acids. From germline, CDR1 is SQVTM and CDR2 ANQGSEA. The CDR3 region has the DNA TGCAGCGGGAAGACGGGGTACAATGAGCAGTTCTTC. Encoded protein: CSGKTGYNEQFF.

This clonotype showed up just a few times. The chain carries TRBV12-3 or TRBV12-4 and TRBJ2-4; TRBD2 might be the D (5 bases). There are 14 residues in the CDR3. Trimming cost V 3 bases and J 13 bases, with 19 bases left between them. Here the CDR3 DNA reads TGTGCCAGCAGTTTGTCCCTGGGAGCGTGGGAGCAGTACTTC. This sequence encodes CASSLSLGAWEQYF.

V gene TRBV13 combines with J gene TRBJ1-1, with TRBD1 identical over 11 bases. The CDR3 has 19 amino acids. Germline-derived CDR1 and CDR2 are PRHDT and FYEKMQ (reference sequence). With 3 bases clipped from V and 3 bases from J, the junction kept 15 bases outside the gene matches. This CDR3 reads CASSFHRDRGNRVDTEAFF. In DNA form, the CDR3 reads TGTGCCAGCAGCTTTCACCGGGACAGGGGGAATAGGGTGGACACTGAAGCTTTCTTT.

About this clonotype itself: A much larger clone lies one base from this, so it may be a read error. This chain connects TRBV20-1 to TRBJ1-4; D uncertain. The V gene's germline CDR1 is DFQATT and CDR2 SNEGSKA (reference sequence). The CDR3 consists of 15 residues. CDR3 DNA sequence: TGCAGTGTCTCTCCCCTGATGGGAACTAATGAAGAACTGTTTTTT. Protein sequence: CSVSPLMGTNEELFF.

J is TRBJ2-7 and V is TRBV5-1, with TRBD1 matching 7 bases. Germline CDR1 SGHRS, CDR2 YFSETQ. This CDR3 region has 13 residues. The V segment lost 7 bases and the J segment 4 bases; nucleotides outside the gene matches: 8. CDR3 amino acids: CASRQGGVYEQYF. In DNA form, the CDR3 reads TGCGCCAGCCGACAGGGCGGAGTATACGAGCAGTACTTC.

The V gene is TRBV21-1, the J gene TRBJ1-5; the tabulated D call, TRBD1, remains unverified against the DNA. TRBV21-1 is termed a pseudogene. This CDR3 contains 15 residues. CDR3 DNA: TGTGCCAGCAGCCCAGGGGGAGTTTCCAATCAGCCCCAGCATTTT. Translated: CASSPGGVSNQPQHF.

This clonotype has just a few counts. The chain employs TRBV20-1 and TRBJ1-4; D call uncertain. The CDR3 contains 13 residues. Germline loops: CDR1 DFQATT, CDR2 SNEGSKA (reference sequence). Trimming removed 5 bases at V and 0 bases at J, with 7 bases between. The CDR3 region is CSAPITTNEKLFF. The CDR3 DNA reads as TGCAGTGCTCCTATAACAACTAATGAAAAACTGTTTTTT.

This clonotype was seen only a few times. The chain carries TRBV12-3 or TRBV12-4 and TRBJ2-7, with TRBD1 matching 9 bases. The CDR3 is 14 amino acids. V shed 5 bases and J 2 bases; nucleotides not matched to a gene: 4. The CDR3 nucleotides read TGTGCCAGCAGTGGGACAGGGAAGGCCTACGAGCAGTACTTC. Its protein is CASSGTGKAYEQYF.

The CDR3 nucleotides read TGCAGCGTCGACTTGGGACGGACGGGCGAGCAGTACTTC. Amino acids: CSVDLGRTGEQYF. The genes are TRBV29-1 and TRBJ2-7, with D perhaps matching TRBD1 or TRBD2 (5 bases each). This CDR3 has 13 amino acids. With 6 bases removed from V and 6 bases from J, the gap between germline ends came to 18 bases. Germline V gene data show CDR1 as SQVTM and CDR2 as ANQGSEA.

The chain has TRBV19 and TRBJ1-2; 9 bases line up with TRBD1. V gave up 5 bases and J gave up 3 bases; unmatched junction bases: 13. This CDR3 has 17 residues. Germline CDR1 reads LNHDA; CDR2 reads SQIVND (reference sequence). DNA for the CDR3: TGTGCCAGTAGTCGAAGCCCCCTGACAGGGGGGGACTATGGCTACACCTTC. Its protein product is CASSRSPLTGGDYGYTF.

CDR3 region: CASSFGTSGMDTQYF. CDR3 in DNA: TGTGCCAGCAGCTTTGGGACCTCAGGGATGGATACGCAGTATTTT. This sequence joins TRBV7-2 and TRBJ2-3; the D call may be TRBD1 or TRBD2 (5 bases each). There are 15 residues in the CDR3. Germline CDR1 reads SGHTA; CDR2 reads FQGNSA. V gave up 3 bases and J gave up 6 bases, with 16 bases separating them. Full variable domain (rest looked up from reference TRBV7-2 and TRBJ2-3): GAGVSQSPSNKVTEKGKDVELRCDPISGHTALYWYRQSLGQGLEFLIYFQGNSAPDKSGLPSDRFSAERTGGSVSTLTIQRTQQEDSAVYLCASSFGTSGMDTQYFGPGTRLTVL.